The 16 T cell receptor beta chains below were found in one sample sequenced in a study of blood T cell repertoires in COVID-19 (TCRdb year 2020). The library was generated by the immunoSEQ multiplex PCR assay. TCRdb took over this immuneACCESS table, retaining in-frame rearrangements with V and J assigned. Such tables are incomplete; in checked studies, under half of the missing clones stem from an unresolved V gene, and the remainder is unexplained. This sample is represented by 95,000 to 150,000 clones; roughly 89% of them were singletons. The ten largest make up around 4% of the sample. Sequencing was performed on peripheral blood. The receptor source for this set is a man aged 35-49 years with acute or convalescent COVID-19.

This clone was seen only a few times. The chain employs TRBV14 and TRBJ1-4; 10 bases agree with TRBD1. The CDR3 has 16 amino acids. Germline V gives CDR1 SGHDN, CDR2 FVKESK. With V trimmed by 4 bases and J by 8 bases, 10 bases remained unmatched. CDR3 sequence: CASSLIPGQGTEKLFF. CDR3 nucleotide sequence: TGTGCCAGCAGCCTTATCCCGGGACAGGGGACGGAAAAACTGTTTTTT.

This clone was seen a single time. The chain uses TRBV2 and TRBJ2-7; 7 bases are shared with TRBD2. Germline V lookup: CDR1 SNHLY, CDR2 FYNNEI. V was clipped by 7 bases and J by 3 bases; unmatched bases: 9. The CDR3 spans 14 residues. The CDR3 protein is CASTPGLVGYEQYF. In DNA, the CDR3 is TGTGCCAGCACCCCCGGACTAGTGGGCTACGAGCAGTACTTC.

CDR3 protein: CASRASTARGQETQYF. The CDR3 bases are TGTGCCAGTAGGGCTTCCACGGCTAGGGGCCAAGAGACCCAGTACTTC. This rearrangement joins TRBV19 to TRBJ2-5; possibly TRBD1 for D (5 bases). Germline CDR1 LNHDA, CDR2 SQIVND (reference sequence). The CDR3 length is 16 residues. Trimming removed 6 bases from V and 1 base from J, with 18 bases in between.

CDR3 sequence (DNA): TGTGCCAGCGGGCGGGCACTAGCGGGAGCCATACCACGGGAGACCCAGTACTTC. Amino acid sequence: CASGRALAGAIPRETQYF. The rearrangement links TRBV2 to TRBJ2-5; 11 bases agree with TRBD2. Per germline, CDR1 SNHLY and CDR2 FYNNEI. Trimming removed 8 bases from V and 5 bases from J; junction bases left unmatched: 19. The CDR3 is 18 amino acids.

The chain is built from TRBV6-5 and TRBJ2-7, with 12 bases lining up with TRBD2. With V trimmed by 6 bases and J by 0 bases, 3 bases remained unmatched. The CDR3 has 15 amino acids. The V gene's germline CDR1 is MNHEY and CDR2 SVGAGI. In nucleotides, the CDR3 is TGTGCCAGCAGCCCGGGACTAGCGGGCTCCTACGAGCAGTACTTC. Translating gives CASSPGLAGSYEQYF.

The chain employs TRBV13 and TRBJ2-7, with 9 bases matching TRBD1. The V gene's germline CDR1 is PRHDT and CDR2 FYEKMQ (reference sequence). After removal of 7 bases from V and 4 bases from J, the junction contained 11 bases not matched to a gene. The CDR3 has 15 residues. The CDR3 sequence is CASTKSGTGTYEQYF. Here the CDR3 DNA reads TGTGCCAGCACCAAATCCGGGACAGGGACGTACGAGCAGTACTTC.

The chain couples TRBV4-2 to TRBJ1-4, with TRBD1 matching over 8 bases. The J segment lost 8 bases and the V segment lost 3 bases, leaving 14 bases of the junction unmatched. This CDR3 region has 17 residues. Germline CDR1 is LGHNA and CDR2 is YNFKEQ. CDR3 residues: CASSQYLLQGAGEKLFF. The CDR3 DNA follows: TGTGCCAGCAGCCAGTACCTCCTCCAGGGGGCTGGGGAAAAACTGTTTTTT.

The CDR3: CASSYPQGIYGYTF. The DNA for the CDR3 is TGTGCCAGCAGTTACCCACAGGGAATCTATGGCTACACCTTC. V usage is TRBV6-2 or TRBV6-3 and J usage is TRBJ1-2; a weak D match, TRBD1 (6 bases). This CDR3 contains 14 residues. CDR1 is MNHEY and CDR2 is SVGEGT in the germline V gene. V lost 2 bases and J 4 bases, leaving 11 bases between the germline ends.

The V call is TRBV5-1, the J call TRBJ2-5, with 8 bases aligning to TRBD1. CDR3 size: 17 residues. With V trimmed by 0 bases and J by 5 bases, 12 bases remained unmatched. From germline, CDR1 is SGHRS and CDR2 YFSETQ. CDR3 residues: CASSLGEVAGGRETQYF. The CDR3, as DNA: TGCGCCAGCAGCTTGGGGGAAGTGGCAGGGGGCCGGGAGACCCAGTACTTC.

The CDR3 sequence is CASSLLAQNTGELFF. The CDR3 DNA sequence: TGTGCCAGCAGCTTGTTGGCACAGAACACCGGGGAGCTGTTTTTT. The V and J genes are TRBV5-4 and TRBJ2-2; no firm D call. The germline gives CDR1 SGHNT, CDR2 YYREEE (reference sequence). Trimming shortened V by 1 base and J by 1 base, and 8 bases separated the two germline ends. CDR3 length equals 15 residues.

The chain has TRBV10-3 and TRBJ1-2; a possible D gene is TRBD1 (5 bases). Looked up from germline, CDR1 is ENHRY and CDR2 is SYGVKD. The CDR3 is 11 amino acids. The germline V and J ends were trimmed by 7 bases and 10 bases, with 13 bases remaining between them. In DNA form, the CDR3 reads TGTGCCATCAACCAGGGCCAGCTCTACACCTTC. This translates into CAINQGQLYTF.

The chain uses TRBV20-1 and TRBJ1-1, with D possibly matching TRBD1 (6 bases). The CDR3 has 12 amino acids. V shed 3 bases and J shed 6 bases, with 11 bases lying between them. From germline, CDR1 is DFQATT and CDR2 SNEGSKA (reference sequence). Written as DNA, the CDR3 is TGCAGTGCTAGTACAGGGAGCGCTGAAGCTTTCTTT. Its protein is CSASTGSAEAFF.

The chain uses TRBV15 and TRBJ1-2; D not resolved. V gave up 1 base and J gave up 2 bases, with 14 bases separating them. From germline, CDR1 is LNHNV and CDR2 YYDKDF (reference sequence). The CDR3 contains 16 residues. In DNA form, the CDR3 reads TGTGCCACCAGCAGAGCCGGGAGCACACCGAACTATGGCTACACCTTC. Residues: CATSRAGSTPNYGYTF.

The CDR3 coding sequence is TGTGCCAGCAGCCGAGACGGACAGGGAGATTCACCCCTCCACTTT. Translated: CASSRDGQGDSPLHF. The V and J genes are TRBV3-1 (or the pseudogene TRBV3-2) and TRBJ1-6; TRBD1 matches at 8 bases. V shed 4 bases, J shed 8 bases, and the junction held 7 bases outside the gene matches. Germline assignment: CDR1 LGHDT and CDR2 YNNKEL (reference sequence). The CDR3 has 15 amino acids.

The V and J genes are TRBV5-1 and TRBJ2-1, with 12 bases that match TRBD2. Looked up from germline, CDR1 is SGHRS and CDR2 is YFSETQ. The V gene end was trimmed by 2 bases and the J gene end by 5 bases; junction bases not matched to a gene: 20. The CDR3 is 21 amino acids. The CDR3 nucleotides read TGCGCCAGCAGCTTAGAGGGTGGCCTAGCGGGAGGGCCAACAATTAACAATGAGCAGTTCTTC. It is translated as CASSLEGGLAGGPTINNEQFF.

The chain uses TRBV7-9 and TRBJ1-2, with 7 bases lining up with TRBD1. There are 16 residues in the CDR3. Germline lookup yields CDR1 SEHNR and CDR2 FQNEAQ (reference sequence). J gave up 3 bases and V 2 bases, and 9 bases lay outside the gene matches. The CDR3 here is CASSLPGGSVDYGYTF. The CDR3 DNA is TGTGCCAGCAGCTTACCAGGGGGGAGTGTCGACTATGGCTACACCTTC.